This T cell receptor (beta chain) was obtained from a study of blood T cell repertoires in COVID-19 (dated by TCRdb to 2020 to 2022). Background for the entire study: Collaborator samples came from the United States, Italy and Spain and covered acute and convalescent phases of COVID-19. Deeply sampled blood TCRbeta repertoires from subjects exposed to, actively infected with, or recovered from COVID-19 were included in the dataset. The prospective study material was composed of cDNA or gDNA derived from T cells, B-cell-depleted T cells, or PBMCs. The samples were drawn from the first 160 participants of the ongoing ImmuneRACE study and from 1,254 subjects provided by 6 global collaborators. Where HLA class I and class II types were available, the types were taken from metadata supplied by the sample provider, not from assay-based typing. Nearly every sample came with metadata listing a de-identified subject ID, COVID-19 status, age in years and sex. The repertoires were released in a freely available public database intended as a resource for research on the immune response to SARS-CoV-2. What the authors observed across the whole study: How much clinical and demographic metadata was included differed by source and by participant, and the metadata was provided uncurated.

TCRbeta CDR3 regions were amplified from genomic DNA by means of the immunoSEQ Assay, a bias-controlled multiplex PCR. The source study handled its data this way. The number of nucleated cells in each sample was estimated from the amplification of reference gene primers within the assay. To quantify the absolute abundance of each unique TCRbeta CDR3 rearrangement, sequence reads were collapsed and filtered. For each sample, productive Simpson clonality was calculated by taking the square root of Simpson's diversity index across productive rearrangements. As stored in TCRdb, this immuneACCESS dataset retains in-frame rearrangements with V and J assigned. A fraction of the clones does not appear; measured against another copy, unresolved V genes explain less than half of the discrepancy, and the remainder lacks a known reason. Clone size and the V and J calls come from that table; the DNA yielded D and trimming. This sample is represented by about 250,000 clones; around 81% of them were singletons. The ten largest make up about 3.5% of the sample.

Enrolling through a virtual design, the prospective study's participants ranged in age from roughly 18 to 90 years and lived across about two dozen United States geographic areas. To assign participants to cohorts, the prospective study relied on clinical history that participants themselves reported in a screening survey and a study questionnaire. Recovered participants in ImmuneRACE Cohort 3 were defined by two consecutive negative NP/OP PCR tests, clearance by a healthcare professional, or resolution of symptoms. Mobile phlebotomists in the prospective study collected whole blood, serum and a nasopharyngeal or oropharyngeal swab from every participant. Prospective study participants could optionally give additional blood draws and questionnaires over an approximately 2-month period. Prospective study blood samples were shipped either frozen or at room temperature before DNA extraction. In the case of this clone: Its antigen is unknown. One base away there is no much larger clone; base qualities are not given.

The CDR3 runs 16 residues from the cysteine to the phenylalanine. Just the 48-base CDR3 DNA is kept, in frame starting at base 1. From the germline V gene, CDR1 is MNHEY and CDR2 is SVGAGI. Clipping removes 4 bases from V and 4 bases from J, with 11 as the unmatched junction base count. Material: PBMCs or T cells enriched from blood (not recorded which). The rearranged chain carries TRBV6-5 and TRBJ2-3, with 7 middle bases fitting TRBD2. This TCR was recovered from a man in his fifties or sixties who had recovered from COVID-19. The DNA sequence reads TGTGCCAGCAGTTCCTCGACTAGCCCTCGGGCAGATACGCAGTATTTT. This yields the protein CASSSSTSPRADTQYF.